These 27 T cell receptor beta chains share one sample of origin, sequenced in a study of yellow fever vaccine responses in identical twins. A single record per CDR3 protein comes from TCRdb applying MiXCR to the RT-PCR reads. The sample holds some 1,300 distinct CDR3 sequences, nearly 90% seen once. The starting material was T cells from blood (PBMCs), unsorted or a sorted subset (not recorded which), obtained before or after yellow fever vaccination (not recorded which). These receptor sequences come from a female donor who received the yellow fever vaccine.

This rearrangement joins TRBV9 to TRBJ2-5; tentatively, D is TRBD1 (5 bases). Trimming left V 0 bases short and J 0 bases short, with 6 bases between. Germline V lookup: CDR1 SGDLS, CDR2 YYNGEE. The CDR3 spans 14 residues. The CDR3 reads CASSVGQYQETQYF. CDR3 bases: TGTGCCAGCAGCGTAGGACAGTACCAAGAGACCCAGTACTTC.

The chain has TRBV10-1 and TRBJ1-2; D gene ambiguous. The CDR3 loop spans 13 amino acids. Trimming took 3 bases from V and 3 from J, leaving 8 bases between them. CDR1 is WNHNN and CDR2 is SYGVQD in the germline V gene (reference sequence). CDR3 in amino acids: CASSERVDYGYTF. The CDR3 DNA reads as TGCGCCAGCAGTGAACGGGTGGACTATGGCTACACCTTC.

This clonotype was recorded a few times. The chain has TRBV7-6 and TRBJ2-1, with a possible D match to TRBD1 (5 bases). The V end lost 2 bases, the J end lost 9 bases, and 11 bases lay between the germline ends. Germline V gene sequence: CDR1 SGHVS, CDR2 FNYEAQ. The CDR3 has 13 amino acids. CDR3 sequence: CASSLNRFSEQFF. CDR3 coding DNA: TGTGCCAGCAGCTTAAACAGGTTTAGTGAGCAGTTCTTC.

The rearrangement uses TRBV18 and TRBJ2-5; 9 bases line up with TRBD1. CDR3 size: 14 residues. V dropped 6 bases and J dropped 11; count of bases not matched to a gene: 13. Looked up from germline, CDR1 is KGHSH and CDR2 is LQKENI. The CDR3 reads CASSPGQGNWLQYF. The CDR3 bases are TGTGCCAGCTCCCCGGGACAGGGAAATTGGCTACAGTACTTC.

The chain employs TRBV13 and TRBJ2-5; D is perhaps TRBD1 or TRBD2 (7 bases each). CDR1 is PRHDT and CDR2 is FYEKMQ in the germline V gene (reference sequence). CDR3 length: 15 residues. The ends were cut back, 3 bases at V and 1 base at J, with 12 bases in the middle. The CDR3 spells CASSFRGGTQETQYF. Written as DNA, the CDR3 is TGTGCCAGCAGCTTCAGGGGGGGGACCCAAGAGACCCAGTACTTC. Full variable domain (missing parts from reference TRBV13 and TRBJ2-5): AAGVIQSPRHLIKEKRETATLKCYPIPRHDTVYWYQQGPGQDPQFLISFYEKMQSDKGSIPDRFSAQQFSDYHSELNMSSLELGDSALYFCASSFRGGTQETQYFGPGTRLLVL.

The chain joins TRBV11-2 to TRBJ2-5; the match to TRBD1 covers 7 bases. Germline assignment: CDR1 SGHAT and CDR2 FQNNGV. The CDR3 extends over 15 amino acids. J gave up 1 base and V 5 bases, and 7 bases lay outside the gene matches. CDR3 DNA: TGTGCCAGCAGCCGGTTAGGGGGCCCCCAAGAGACCCAGTACTTC. Residues: CASSRLGGPQETQYF.

V usage is TRBV11-1 and J usage is TRBJ2-2; the D gene is possibly TRBD2 (6 bases). V dropped 5 bases and J dropped 0 bases, with 16 bases sitting between them. This CDR3 comprises 17 residues. Germline CDR1 reads SGHAT; CDR2 reads FQDESV (reference sequence). DNA for the CDR3: TGTGCCAGCAGCCCAGGAGGGACGGCATCGAACACCGGGGAGCTGTTTTTT. Amino acids: CASSPGGTASNTGELFF.

The gene calls are TRBV7-9 and TRBJ2-5; possible D gene TRBD2, 6 bases. Germline CDR1 SEHNR, CDR2 FQNEAQ (reference sequence). V was shortened by 4 bases and J by 2 bases, with 14 bases between the two germline ends. This CDR3 contains 15 residues. The CDR3 loop is CASSWGGGGQETQYF. CDR3 DNA sequence: TGTGCCAGCAGCTGGGGAGGTGGAGGGCAAGAGACCCAGTACTTC.

The V and J genes are TRBV18 and TRBJ1-4; D remains unclear. The CDR3 has 14 amino acids. Trimming cost V 4 bases and J 8 bases, with 14 bases left between them. Germline values: CDR1 KGHSH, CDR2 LQKENI. Written as DNA, the CDR3 is TGTGCCAGCTCACTCGGATCGGGTCGGGAAAAACTGTTTTTT. This gives the protein CASSLGSGREKLFF.

This rearrangement joins TRBV10-3 to TRBJ1-2; TRBD1 matches at 11 bases. V gave up 11 bases and J gave up 2 bases; unmatched junction bases: 4. The CDR3 is made up of 13 amino acids. The V gene's germline CDR1 is ENHRY and CDR2 SYGVKD. CDR3 region: CAVRTGGNYGYTF. The CDR3, as DNA: TGTGCCGTTCGGACAGGGGGCAACTATGGCTACACCTTC.

The J gene is TRBJ1-3, the V gene TRBV10-3, with no clear D. Trimming took 6 bases from V and 1 from J, leaving 7 bases between them. CDR1 ENHRY and CDR2 SYGVKD come from the germline V gene. This CDR3 is 13 amino acids long. The CDR3 DNA follows: TGTGCCATCAGAGGGTCGTCTGGAAACACCATATATTTT. Protein product: CAIRGSSGNTIYF.

This sequence joins TRBV2 and TRBJ2-3; the D is unclear. The CDR3 length is 13 residues. V gave up 4 bases and J gave up 2 bases, with 7 bases separating them. Per germline, CDR1 SNHLY and CDR2 FYNNEI. The CDR3 DNA is TGTGCCAGCAGTGGTTACTACACAGATACGCAGTATTTT. Its translation: CASSGYYTDTQYF. Full variable domain (missing parts from reference TRBV2 and TRBJ2-3): EPEVTQTPSHQVTQMGQEVILRCVPISNHLYFYWYRQILGQKVEFLVSFYNNEISEKSEIFDDQFSVERPDGSNFTLKIRSTKLEDSAMYFCASSGYYTDTQYFGPGTRLTVL.

DNA of the CDR3: TGCGCCAGCAGCTTGGGCGCTAGCGATTCACCCCTCCACTTT. Its protein product is CASSLGASDSPLHF. This rearrangement joins TRBV5-1 to TRBJ1-6; D call uncertain. The length of the CDR3 is 14 residues. Germline assignment: CDR1 SGHRS and CDR2 YFSETQ. Trimming removed 0 bases at V and 8 bases at J, with 9 bases between.

There are a few counts of this clonotype. CDR3 sequence: CSAQRVRGTSYNEQFF. The CDR3 coding sequence is TGCAGTGCCCAAAGGGTCCGGGGGACTTCCTACAATGAGCAGTTCTTC. The chain joins TRBV20-1 to TRBJ2-1, with D maybe TRBD2 (6 bases). CDR1 DFQATT and CDR2 SNEGSKA come from the germline V gene (reference sequence). V was clipped by 6 bases and J by 1 base, with 19 bases between them. This CDR3 has 16 amino acids.

The chain employs TRBV7-2 and TRBJ2-7, with D possibly matching TRBD2 (5 bases). V was cut by 4 bases and J by 2 bases, with 9 bases left in between. This CDR3 has 13 amino acids. Germline assignment: CDR1 SGHTA and CDR2 FQGNSA. The CDR3, as DNA: TGTGCCAGCAGCTATGGGCGGGCCTACGAGCAGTACTTC. Its protein is CASSYGRAYEQYF.

The gene calls are TRBV4-1 and TRBJ2-7; D not certain. This CDR3 has 15 amino acids. Germline loops: CDR1 MGHRA, CDR2 YSYEKL. Trimming pared 4 bases from V and 2 bases from J, leaving 15 bases between. Here the CDR3 reads CASSPHQTGAYEQYF. The DNA for the CDR3 is TGCGCCAGCAGCCCCCACCAGACTGGAGCCTACGAGCAGTACTTC.

The chain employs TRBV24-1 and TRBJ2-1; no clear D. Germline CDR1 reads KGHDR; CDR2 reads SFDVKD. This CDR3 region has 12 residues. Trimming took 4 bases from V and 7 from J, leaving 7 bases between them. CDR3 amino acids: CATSDLYNEQFF. In DNA form, the CDR3 reads TGTGCCACCAGTGACCTCTATAATGAGCAGTTCTTC.

This chain links TRBV10-3 with TRBJ1-5, with no clear D. The CDR3 runs to 13 residues. Germline V gives CDR1 ENHRY, CDR2 SYGVKD. The germline V and J ends were trimmed by 6 bases and 5 bases, with 11 bases remaining between them. CDR3 amino acids: CAIRPDGDQPQHF. Here the CDR3 DNA reads TGTGCCATCAGACCGGACGGGGATCAGCCCCAGCATTTT.

This rearrangement joins TRBV12-3 or TRBV12-4 to TRBJ2-2; D gene ambiguous. The V end lost 6 bases, the J end lost 6 bases, and 8 bases lay between the germline ends. The CDR3 spans 12 residues. The chain's CDR3 is CASSPVSGELFF. DNA for the CDR3: TGTGCCAGCAGCCCAGTGTCCGGGGAGCTGTTTTTT.

The chain employs TRBV4-3 and TRBJ1-2; no reliable D call. There are 16 residues in the CDR3. V lost 1 base and J lost 2, with 14 bases in between. CDR1 is LGHNA, CDR2 YSLEER, per germline. The CDR3 DNA follows: TGCGCCAGCAGCCAAGCCGGCGGTGGCGGAAACTATGGCTACACCTTC. This codes for CASSQAGGGGNYGYTF.

The chain uses TRBV10-3 and TRBJ1-1; D possibly corresponds to TRBD1 (5 bases). Deletions cut 10 bases from V and 0 bases from J, with 9 bases between. Per germline, CDR1 ENHRY and CDR2 SYGVKD. The CDR3 covers 12 residues. CDR3 amino acids: CATRQLNTEAFF. The CDR3 DNA sequence: TGTGCCACCCGACAGCTGAACACTGAAGCTTTCTTT.

The V call is TRBV11-1, the J call TRBJ2-7, with 11 bases matching TRBD1. V lost 5 bases and J lost 7; bases outside the gene matches: 10. Germline CDR1 SGHAT, CDR2 FQDESV (reference sequence). The CDR3 totals 15 residues. The CDR3 here is CASSAPGTGGKEQYF. For the CDR3, the DNA is TGTGCCAGCAGCGCGCCCGGGACAGGGGGAAAGGAGCAGTACTTC.

This clonotype was counted once. The chain uses TRBV2 and TRBJ2-7, with 13 bases lining up with TRBD2. The CDR3 is made up of 15 amino acids. Germline loops: CDR1 SNHLY, CDR2 FYNNEI. With 2 bases clipped from V and 5 bases from J, the junction kept 3 bases outside the gene matches. CDR3 residues: CASSEWTSGSHEQYF. In DNA form, the CDR3 reads TGTGCCAGCAGTGAATGGACTAGCGGGAGTCACGAGCAGTACTTC.

The chain carries TRBV27 and TRBJ1-1; possible D gene TRBD1, 5 bases. V was cut by 8 bases and J by 1 base, with 14 bases left in between. Germline lookup yields CDR1 MNHEY and CDR2 SMNVEV (reference sequence). CDR3 length equals 14 residues. The CDR3 spells CASARAGGNTEAFF. The CDR3 coding sequence is TGTGCCAGCGCTCGGGCGGGGGGGAACACTGAAGCTTTCTTT.

This chain joins TRBV6-1 and TRBJ1-3; 7 bases align to TRBD1. The CDR3 totals 15 residues. Germline-derived CDR1 and CDR2 are MNHNS and SASEGT. Germline trimming cut 5 bases from V and 4 bases from J; bases unmatched to any gene: 8. In nucleotides, the CDR3 is TGTGCCAGCAGTACAACAGGGGATTTAGGAAACACCATATATTTT. Protein sequence: CASSTTGDLGNTIYF.

This clonotype has only one observation. J is TRBJ2-3 and V is TRBV6-2 or TRBV6-3; 8 bases line up with TRBD2. The V and J ends lost 0 bases and 7 bases, in that order; junction bases with no gene match: 6. CDR3 size: 15 residues. Germline CDR1 MNHEY, CDR2 SVGEGT. The CDR3 protein is CASSYSLSGDHTQYF. CDR3 DNA: TGTGCCAGCAGTTACTCACTTAGCGGGGATCATACGCAGTATTTT.

V usage is TRBV30 and J usage is TRBJ1-1, with a weak D call TRBD1 (5 bases). CDR1 and CDR2 from the germline V gene are GTSNPN and SVGIG (reference sequence). Trimming cost V 4 bases and J 10 bases, with 16 bases left between them. CDR3 length: 12 residues. CDR3 DNA sequence: TGTGCCTGGACCCCGGGCCAGGGAGTAGCTTTCTTT. It is translated as CAWTPGQGVAFF. The full variable domain, with the rest looked up from reference TRBV30 and TRBJ1-1, is SQTIHQWPATLVQPVGSPLSLECTVEGTSNPNLYWYRQAAGRGLQLLFYSVGIGQISSEVPQNLSASRPQDRQFILSSKKLLLSDSGFYLCAWTPGQGVAFFGQGTRLTVV.